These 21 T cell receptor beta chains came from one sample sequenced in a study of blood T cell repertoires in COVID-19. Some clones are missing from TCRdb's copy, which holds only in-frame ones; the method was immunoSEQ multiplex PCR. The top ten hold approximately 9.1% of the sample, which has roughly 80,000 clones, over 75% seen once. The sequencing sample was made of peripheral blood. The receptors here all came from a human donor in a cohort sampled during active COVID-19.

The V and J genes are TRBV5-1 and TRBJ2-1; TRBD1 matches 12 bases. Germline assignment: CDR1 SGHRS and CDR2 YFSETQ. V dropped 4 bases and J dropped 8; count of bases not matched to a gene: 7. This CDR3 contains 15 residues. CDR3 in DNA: TGCGCCAGCAGCCTCCGGGACAGGGGGCAGCATGAGCAGTTCTTC. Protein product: CASSLRDRGQHEQFF.

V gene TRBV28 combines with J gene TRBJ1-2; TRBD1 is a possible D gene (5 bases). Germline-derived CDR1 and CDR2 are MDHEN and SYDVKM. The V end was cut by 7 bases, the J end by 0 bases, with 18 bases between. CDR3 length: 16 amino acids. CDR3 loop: CASTHRGDRTNYGYTF. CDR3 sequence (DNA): TGTGCCAGCACCCACCGGGGGGACCGTACTAACTATGGCTACACCTTC.

The CDR3 is CASRDRGRSTDTQYF. The CDR3 DNA reads as TGTGCCAGCAGGGACCGGGGGAGAAGCACAGATACGCAGTATTTT. The chain has TRBV3-1 (or the pseudogene TRBV3-2) and TRBJ2-3, with D possibly matching TRBD2 (6 bases). Germline CDR1 is LGHDT and CDR2 is YNNKEL (reference sequence). The CDR3 runs 15 residues. The V end lost 6 bases, the J end lost 0 bases, and 13 bases lay between the germline ends.

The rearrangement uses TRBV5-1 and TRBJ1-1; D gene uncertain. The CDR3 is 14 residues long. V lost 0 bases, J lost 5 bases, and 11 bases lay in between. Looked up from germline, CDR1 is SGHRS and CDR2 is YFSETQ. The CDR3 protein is CASSLAGSRTEAFF. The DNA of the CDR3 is TGCGCCAGCAGCTTGGCTGGGAGTCGGACTGAAGCTTTCTTT.

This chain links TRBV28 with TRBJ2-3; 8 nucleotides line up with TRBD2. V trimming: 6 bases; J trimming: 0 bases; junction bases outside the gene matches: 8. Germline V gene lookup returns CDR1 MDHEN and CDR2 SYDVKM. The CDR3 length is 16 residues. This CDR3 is CASRPRLASSTDTQYF. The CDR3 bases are TGTGCCAGCAGGCCGAGACTAGCGTCTAGCACAGATACGCAGTATTTT.

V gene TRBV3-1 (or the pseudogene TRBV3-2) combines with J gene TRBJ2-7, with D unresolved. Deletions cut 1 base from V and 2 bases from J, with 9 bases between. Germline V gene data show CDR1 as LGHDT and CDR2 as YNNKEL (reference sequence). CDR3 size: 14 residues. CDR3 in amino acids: CASSQGAQPYEQYF. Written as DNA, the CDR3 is TGTGCCAGCAGCCAAGGGGCACAACCCTACGAGCAGTACTTC.

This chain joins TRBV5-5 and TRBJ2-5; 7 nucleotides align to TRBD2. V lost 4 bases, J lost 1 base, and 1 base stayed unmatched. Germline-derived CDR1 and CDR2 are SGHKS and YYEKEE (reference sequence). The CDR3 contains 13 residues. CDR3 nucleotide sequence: TGTGCCAGCAGCCAGCGGGGCCAAGAGACCCAGTACTTC. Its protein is CASSQRGQETQYF.

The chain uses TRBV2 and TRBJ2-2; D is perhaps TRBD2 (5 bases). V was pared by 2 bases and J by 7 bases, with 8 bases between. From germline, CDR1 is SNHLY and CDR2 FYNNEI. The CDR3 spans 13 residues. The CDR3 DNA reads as TGTGCCAGCAGTGAAAGCGGATACGGGGAGCTGTTTTTT. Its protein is CASSESGYGELFF.

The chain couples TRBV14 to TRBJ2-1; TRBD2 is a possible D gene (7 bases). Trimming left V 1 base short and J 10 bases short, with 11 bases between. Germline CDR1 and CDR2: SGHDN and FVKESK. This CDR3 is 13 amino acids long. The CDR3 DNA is TGTGCCAGCAGCCAAGCCAGGGGAGGGGAGCAGTTCTTC. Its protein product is CASSQARGGEQFF.

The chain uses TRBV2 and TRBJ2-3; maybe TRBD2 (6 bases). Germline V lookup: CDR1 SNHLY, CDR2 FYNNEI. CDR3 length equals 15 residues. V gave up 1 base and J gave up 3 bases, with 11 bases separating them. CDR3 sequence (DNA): TGTGCCAGCAGTGAAGGAGCGGGTGGTACAGATACGCAGTATTTT. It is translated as CASSEGAGGTDTQYF.

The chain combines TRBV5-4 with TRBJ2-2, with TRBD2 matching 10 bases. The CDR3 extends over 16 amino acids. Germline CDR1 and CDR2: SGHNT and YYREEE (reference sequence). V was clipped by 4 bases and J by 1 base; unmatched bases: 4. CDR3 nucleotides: TGTGCCAGCAGCCCCGGACTAGCGGTGAACACCGGGGAGCTGTTTTTT. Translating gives CASSPGLAVNTGELFF.

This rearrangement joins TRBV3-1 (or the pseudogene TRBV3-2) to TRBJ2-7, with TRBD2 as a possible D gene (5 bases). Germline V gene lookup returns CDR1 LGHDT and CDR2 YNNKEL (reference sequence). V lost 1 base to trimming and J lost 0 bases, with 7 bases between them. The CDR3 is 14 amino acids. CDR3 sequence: CASSQGLPSYEQYF. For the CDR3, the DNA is TGTGCCAGCAGCCAAGGACTACCCTCCTACGAGCAGTACTTC.

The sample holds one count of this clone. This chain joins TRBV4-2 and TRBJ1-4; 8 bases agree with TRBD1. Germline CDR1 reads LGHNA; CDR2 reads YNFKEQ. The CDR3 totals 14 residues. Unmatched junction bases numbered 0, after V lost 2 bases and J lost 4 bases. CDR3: CASSQTGGNEKLFF. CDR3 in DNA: TGTGCCAGCAGCCAAACAGGGGGTAATGAAAAACTGTTTTTT.

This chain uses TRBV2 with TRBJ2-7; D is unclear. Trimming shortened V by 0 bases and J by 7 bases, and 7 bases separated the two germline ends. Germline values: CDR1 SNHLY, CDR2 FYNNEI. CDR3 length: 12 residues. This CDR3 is CASSEARREQYF. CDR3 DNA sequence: TGTGCCAGCAGTGAAGCGAGGCGAGAGCAGTACTTC.

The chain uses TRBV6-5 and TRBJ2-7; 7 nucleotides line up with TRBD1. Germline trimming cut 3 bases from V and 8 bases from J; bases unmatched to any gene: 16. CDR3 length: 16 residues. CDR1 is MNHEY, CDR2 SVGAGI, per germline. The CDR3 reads CASSYRTGPSQEKQYF. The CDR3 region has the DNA TGTGCCAGCAGTTATCGGACAGGACCCTCCCAGGAGAAGCAGTACTTC.

The chain's CDR3 is CASSPGPTKTGGYTF. The DNA of the CDR3 is TGTGCCAGCAGCCCAGGACCGACTAAGACGGGTGGCTACACCTTC. The genes are TRBV4-2 and TRBJ1-2; D not resolved. Per the germline V gene, CDR1 is LGHNA and CDR2 is YNFKEQ. The germline V and J ends were trimmed by 4 bases and 7 bases, with 19 bases remaining between them. The CDR3 runs 15 residues.

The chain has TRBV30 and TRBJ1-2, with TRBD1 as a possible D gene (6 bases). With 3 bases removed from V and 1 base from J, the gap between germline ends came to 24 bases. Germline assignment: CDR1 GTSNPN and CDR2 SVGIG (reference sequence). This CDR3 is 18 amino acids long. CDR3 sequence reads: CAWRVLRDTPIDNYGYTF. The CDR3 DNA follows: TGTGCCTGGAGGGTCCTCCGGGACACCCCCATAGATAACTATGGCTACACCTTC.

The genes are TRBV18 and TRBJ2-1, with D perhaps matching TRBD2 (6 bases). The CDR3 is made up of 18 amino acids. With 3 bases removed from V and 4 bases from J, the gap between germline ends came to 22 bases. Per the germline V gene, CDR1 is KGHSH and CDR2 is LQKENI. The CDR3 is CASSPLSVAGRQYNEQFF. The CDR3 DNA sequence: TGTGCCAGCTCACCCCTGTCTGTCGCGGGAAGGCAGTACAATGAGCAGTTCTTC.

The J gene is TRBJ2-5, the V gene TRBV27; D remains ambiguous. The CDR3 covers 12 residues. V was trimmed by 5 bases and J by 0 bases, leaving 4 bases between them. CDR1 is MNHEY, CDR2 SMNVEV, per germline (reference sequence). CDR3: CASSLYQETQYF. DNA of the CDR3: TGTGCCAGCAGTCTGTACCAAGAGACCCAGTACTTC.

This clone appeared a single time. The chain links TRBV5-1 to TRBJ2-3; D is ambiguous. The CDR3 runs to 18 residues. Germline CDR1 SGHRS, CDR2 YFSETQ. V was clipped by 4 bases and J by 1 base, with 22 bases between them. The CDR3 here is CASSQLSGGGARTDTQYF. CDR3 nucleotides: TGCGCCAGCAGCCAGCTTAGTGGCGGTGGAGCCCGCACAGATACGCAGTATTTT.

CDR3 DNA: TGTGCCAGCAGGTCGGGGGGGACAGGGGGCTTCAATCAGCCCCAGCATTTT. This translates into CASRSGGTGGFNQPQHF. The rearrangement joins TRBV28 to TRBJ1-5; 12 bases align to TRBD1. The germline V gene has CDR1 MDHEN and CDR2 SYDVKM. The CDR3 length is 17 residues. V trimming: 6 bases; J trimming: 3 bases; junction bases outside the gene matches: 9.